The 11 T cell receptor beta chains below all came from one sample that was sequenced in a study of CD8 T cells in Susac syndrome (dated by TCRdb to about 2019). Library preparation used the immunoSEQ multiplex PCR assay. RNA was extracted using the RNeasy kit, and about 0.45 to 1 microgram was reverse transcribed with random hexamers. The raw public reads went through TCRdb reprocessing: fastp at Q25, MiXCR clone calling, in-frame beta chains kept. Duplicate CDR3 protein sequences are folded into a single record with the most common DNA and genes. This sample comprises roughly 140,000 distinct CDR3 sequences, about 95% of them detected only once. The ten biggest clones cover about 0.16% of the sample. Sample: CD4+ T cells from PBMCs. These TCRs come from a human donor with Susac syndrome.

The chain recombines TRBV20-1 with TRBJ1-1; D remains unclear. CDR1 DFQATT and CDR2 SNEGSKA come from the germline V gene (reference sequence). The CDR3 length is 14 residues. V was trimmed by 0 bases and J by 1 base, leaving 9 bases between them. The CDR3 protein is CSARDFRRNTEAFF. The CDR3 DNA is TGCAGTGCTAGAGATTTCAGGAGGAACACTGAAGCTTTCTTT.

The chain employs TRBV7-2 and TRBJ2-5; a possible D gene is TRBD1 (8 bases). Germline CDR1 reads SGHTA; CDR2 reads FQGNSA. The V gene lost 1 base and the J gene lost 3 bases, with 12 bases spanning the gap. The CDR3 spans 15 residues. Here the CDR3 reads CASSLDRGTKETQYF. The CDR3 nucleotides are TGTGCCAGCAGCTTAGACAGGGGGACTAAAGAGACCCAGTACTTC.

The V and J genes are TRBV6-2 or TRBV6-3 and TRBJ2-2; D remains unclear. V was shortened by 5 bases and J by 6 bases, with 10 bases between the two germline ends. The germline V gene has CDR1 MNHEY and CDR2 SVGEGT. This CDR3 is 13 amino acids long. The CDR3: CASSRTLAGELFF. In DNA, the CDR3 is TGTGCCAGCAGTCGGACCCTAGCCGGGGAGCTGTTTTTT.

The rearrangement uses TRBV18 and TRBJ1-3, with a tentative D call TRBD1 (6 bases). CDR1 and CDR2 (germline): KGHSH, LQKENI. This CDR3 is built from 17 residues. V shed 5 bases and J shed 0 bases, with 17 bases lying between them. CDR3 bases: TGTGCCAGCTCAGCGAATCCGGGACACCTCTCTGGAAACACCATATATTTT. Translated: CASSANPGHLSGNTIYF. Together with reference TRBV18 and TRBJ1-3, the CDR3 gives the full variable domain: NAGVMQNPRHLVRRRGQEARLRCSPMKGHSHVYWYRQLPEEGLKFMVYLQKENIIDESGMPKERFSAEFPKEGPSILRIQQVVRGDSAAYFCASSANPGHLSGNTIYFGEGSWLTVV.

The chain employs TRBV19 and TRBJ1-2, with no clear D. Looked up from germline, CDR1 is LNHDA and CDR2 is SQIVND (reference sequence). V was pared by 5 bases and J by 3 bases, with 16 bases between. The CDR3 extends over 15 amino acids. This CDR3 is CASSPRTDQYYGYTF. The CDR3 DNA reads TGTGCCAGTAGTCCACGGACGGATCAGTACTATGGCTACACCTTC. The whole variable domain, remainder taken from reference TRBV19 and TRBJ1-2, is DGGITQSPKYLFRKEGQNVTLSCEQNLNHDAMYWYRQDPGQGLRLIYYSQIVNDFQKGDIAEGYSVSREKKESFPLTVTSAQKNPTAFYLCASSPRTDQYYGYTFGSGTRLTVV.

CDR3 sequence reads: CASSEPPTLTQYF. In DNA form, the CDR3 reads TGTGCCAGCAGTGAACCCCCCACCCTTACGCAGTATTTT. The chain couples TRBV25-1 to TRBJ2-3; D gene unclear. The CDR3 is 13 amino acids. The V and J ends lost 2 bases and 8 bases respectively, with 11 bases between them. Germline V gene lookup returns CDR1 MGHDK and CDR2 SYGVNS.

The rearrangement joins TRBV7-9 to TRBJ1-6; no clear D gene. The germline gives CDR1 SEHNR, CDR2 FQNEAQ (reference sequence). Trimming pared 1 base from V and 7 bases from J, leaving 8 bases between. This CDR3 has 14 residues. CDR3 bases: TGTGCCAGCAGCTTAGACGGGCGCAATTCACCCCTCCACTTT. It encodes CASSLDGRNSPLHF.

V gene TRBV20-1 combines with J gene TRBJ2-7; D unresolved. V lost 5 bases to trimming and J lost 2 bases, with 10 bases between them. Germline loops: CDR1 DFQATT, CDR2 SNEGSKA (reference sequence). This CDR3 has 12 residues. The CDR3 spells CSALGRAYEQYF. The DNA of the CDR3 is TGCAGTGCTTTAGGACGCGCCTACGAGCAGTACTTC.

This clonotype was picked up a small number of times. The V gene is TRBV18, the J gene TRBJ2-5, with D tentatively TRBD1 (6 bases). The V end lost 6 bases, the J end lost 2 bases, and 10 bases lay between the germline ends. Germline CDR1 is KGHSH and CDR2 is LQKENI. The length of the CDR3 is 13 residues. The CDR3 loop reads CASSQGLQETQYF. The DNA for the CDR3 is TGTGCCAGCTCTCAGGGGCTACAAGAGACCCAGTACTTC.

This sequence joins TRBV12-3 or TRBV12-4 and TRBJ1-1; D gene ambiguous. This CDR3 spans 11 amino acids. V gave up 6 bases and J gave up 2 bases, with 4 bases separating them. In DNA form, the CDR3 reads TGTGCCAGCAGGGTTAACACTGAAGCTTTCTTT. Translated: CASRVNTEAFF.

This chain joins TRBV5-4 and TRBJ1-1; D remains unclear. Looked up from germline, CDR1 is SGHNT and CDR2 is YYREEE (reference sequence). Trimming left V 4 bases short and J 4 bases short, with 11 bases between. The CDR3 sequence is 13 residues long. For the CDR3, the DNA is TGTGCCAGCAGCAAGGAGGTCAGCACTGAAGCTTTCTTT. Translation gives CASSKEVSTEAFF. Using reference TRBV5-4 and TRBJ1-1 for the parts outside the CDR3, the full variable domain is ETGVTQSPTHLIKTRGQQVTLRCSSQSGHNTVSWYQQALGQGPQFIFQYYREEENGRGNFPPRFSGLQFPNYSSELNVNALELDDSALYLCASSKEVSTEAFFGQGTRLTVV.